A selection of T cell receptor beta chains follows, all from one sample in a study of T-cell reconstitution after alpha-beta-depleted transplantation in children. Each CDR3 protein gets one entry after TCRdb re-called the PCR reads with MiXCR. This sample has 350,000 to 400,000 distinct CDR3 sequences, with approximately 12% found just once. The specimen comprised PBMCs, sampled from the stem cell graft. The receptors were sampled from a human donor who donated a stem cell graft to a child with Fanconi anemia. Each CDR3 is given with its conserved first and last residue. Each record gives: CDR3 length, clone size, J gene, V gene, CDR3 protein. Part of the rows lack a size; the others show once, few, many or a class for expanded clones.

>15|-|TRBJ2-5|TRBV21-1
CASSAQARLEETQYF
>11|few|TRBJ1-1|TRBV11-2
CAEADGGEAFF
>13|-|TRBJ2-5|TRBV7-9
CASSSGGGGTQYF
>16|few|TRBJ2-3|TRBV20-1
CSARDHQSASTDTQYF
>15|-|TRBJ1-5|TRBV10-3
CAISESAQHNQPQHF
>14|few|TRBJ1-1|TRBV11-2
CASSRQGAGTEAFF
>13|-|TRBJ2-3|TRBV7-2
CASSSTHADTQYF
>14|-|TRBJ1-5|TRBV3-1
CASSPQISNQPQHF
>16|-|TRBJ2-5|TRBV4-2
CASSQEASGGAETQYF
>14|few|TRBJ2-7|TRBV15
CATSRGGSVYEQYF
>17|many|TRBJ1-5|TRBV5-1
CASSLGLGDMSNQPQHF
>15|many|TRBJ2-1|TRBV5-1
CASSLAGGTHNEQFF
>17|few|TRBJ2-5|TRBV28
CASAVDDRVSQWETQYF
>16|few|TRBJ2-7|TRBV7-2
CASSSLWKPESYEQYF
>15|-|TRBJ2-1|TRBV5-1
CASSSGAGGDNEQFF
>18|once|TRBJ1-1|TRBV12-3/TRBV12-4
CASSLAMDRGLVGTEAFF
>12|-|TRBJ1-6|TRBV6-5
CASNPGGSPLHF
>16|-|TRBJ2-1|TRBV5-1
CASSLGVQSSYNEQFF
>15|few|TRBJ2-1|TRBV6-9
CASRPQASSYNEQFF
>14|-|TRBJ2-3|TRBV5-4
CASSSGLPPDTQYF
>16|-|TRBJ1-3|TRBV21-1
CASSSPWTISGNTIYF
>16|few|TRBJ1-2|TRBV28
CASSSPTGAGGIGYTF
>15|many|TRBJ2-2|TRBV4-2
CASGGAGENTGELFF
>14|-|TRBJ2-3|TRBV12-3/TRBV12-4
CASSFRISTDTQYF
>11|many|TRBJ1-1|TRBV20-1
CSARKNTEAFF
>18|-|TRBJ2-1|TRBV5-7
CASSLDRAGTGGSNEQFF
>13|few|TRBJ1-1|TRBV29-1
CSVETDLNTEAFF
>13|-|TRBJ2-5|TRBV6-6
CASSPGGMETQYF
>16|-|TRBJ2-1|TRBV5-5
CASSLVLASVQGEQFF
>14|-|TRBJ2-7|TRBV29-1
CSVDGGTGSYEQYF
>17|few|TRBJ2-2|TRBV5-1
CASSLALGQGLTGELFF
>15|-|TRBJ2-2|TRBV12-3/TRBV12-4
CASRLDRGHAGELFF
>19|once|TRBJ2-2|TRBV11-2
CASSSRLAGGLLNTGELFF
>18|-|TRBJ2-3|TRBV15
CATSRAKRGMGSTDTQYF
>16|-|TRBJ1-5|TRBV10-3
CAISESGDDSNQPQHF
>14|many|TRBJ2-5|TRBV20-1
CSARDRRGRETQYF
>14|few|TRBJ1-1|TRBV13
CASSSRGGEAEAFF
>13|-|TRBJ2-7|TRBV7-8
CASSYLDSYEQYF
>16|-|TRBJ2-3|TRBV29-1
CSVEDGARAGTDTQYF
>18|few|TRBJ2-2|TRBV3-1
CASSQVLRGPRNTGELFF
>14|few|TRBJ1-1|TRBV5-1
CASSLMGANTEAFF
>16|-|TRBJ2-1|TRBV6-5
CASSYSWTGTNNEQFF
>15|few|TRBJ2-6|TRBV4-3
CASSPSWTGANVLTF
>13|many|TRBJ2-1|TRBV20-1
CSARKPLHNEQFF
>15|-|TRBJ2-4|TRBV28
CASSPPPDIKNIQYF
>11|-|TRBJ2-3|TRBV25-1
CASSEVGTQYF
>16|-|TRBJ1-5|TRBV4-3
CASSQAHSNSNQPQHF